The sequence of this TCR beta chain was determined in a study of blood T cell repertoires in COVID-19 (dated by TCRdb to 2019 to 2021). For the wider study: Samples from collaborators originated in the United States, Italy and Spain and spanned both the acute and convalescent phases of COVID-19. HLA class I and class II types, where available, came from metadata supplied by the sample provider rather than from assay-based typing. The dataset comprised deeply sampled blood TCRbeta repertoires from subjects exposed to, actively infected with, or recovered from COVID-19. Samples came from the ongoing ImmuneRACE study (first 160 participants) plus 1,254 subjects from 6 global collaborators. Sample metadata almost always included a de-identified subject ID, COVID-19 status, age in years and sex. A freely available public database, intended as a resource for researchers studying the immune response to SARS-CoV-2, is where the repertoires were released. The material from the prospective study consisted of cDNA or gDNA derived from T cells, B-cell-depleted T cells, or PBMCs. Results and caveats for the whole study, not just this receptor: The quantity of clinical and demographic metadata differed by source and by participant and was supplied without curation.

A distance of 6 bases separates the germline ends of V and J, which lose 3 bases and 0 bases respectively. From a lookup of the germline V gene (reference sequence), CDR1 and CDR2 are MNHEY and SMNVEV. The CDR3 numbers 14 residues from cysteine through phenylalanine. Only the CDR3 portion is preserved as DNA: 42 bases, with reading frame beginning at the first base. As regards this clone: Its antigen is not yet known. No much larger clone exists at a distance of one base, and base qualities are not known.

Each collaborating institution followed its own protocols to collect whole blood in K2EDTA tubes. For TCRbeta analysis, collaborators shipped samples in one of three forms: frozen whole blood, isolated PBMCs, or DNA extracted from either of those sample types. The immunoSEQ Assay, a bias-controlled multiplex PCR, was used to amplify TCRbeta CDR3 regions from genomic DNA. In the source study's methods: The number of nucleated cells in each sample was estimated from the amplification of reference gene primers within the assay. To quantify the absolute abundance of each unique TCRbeta CDR3 rearrangement, sequence reads were collapsed and filtered. For each sample, productive Simpson clonality was calculated by taking the square root of Simpson's diversity index across productive rearrangements. The table was pulled from immuneACCESS by TCRdb, which kept in-frame rearrangements only. Such tables lose some clones; where checked, under half of the loss comes from unresolved V genes, and the rest has no known cause. V, J and clone size are those of that table, while D and trimming were read from the DNA. This sample has over 25,000 clones in its table, and roughly 85% of those were observed once. The ten largest account for 5% to 7.5% of the sample.

The clonotype originates from a man in his 60s with active COVID-19. The rearrangement joined TRBV27 to TRBJ2-1, with the D gene too uncertain to name. The specimen sequenced was peripheral blood. CDR3 loop: CASSLKSSYNEQFF. The base sequence is TGTGCCAGCAGTTTGAAGAGCTCCTACAATGAGCAGTTCTTC.